Below are 8 T cell receptor beta chains sequenced from a single sample in a study of cytomegalovirus exposure and HLA in healthy donors. The PCR used 60 Vbeta and 13 Jbeta primers. Generated by immunoSEQ multiplex PCR, the TCRdb table keeps only in-frame clones and is missing some. The profile shows approximately 270,000 clones, approximately 80% of them singletons. Source material: PBMCs. The receptors were gathered from a girl aged 2 to 9 in good health and CMV-seronegative.

Note on this clone: Mismatch with germline at one junction end may stem from a read error. The chain joins TRBV7-9 to TRBJ1-1; D is unresolved. CDR3 length equals 11 residues. Germline CDR1 and CDR2: SEHNR and FQNEAQ (reference sequence). CDR3 DNA: TGTTCCAGCCGCAGGAACACTGAAGCTTTCTTT. Its translation: CSSRRNTEAFF.

The rearrangement joins TRBV30 to TRBJ1-1; 9 positions agree with TRBD1. This CDR3 has 14 residues. Germline CDR1 reads GTSNPN; CDR2 reads SVGIG (reference sequence). V shed 4 bases, J shed 4 bases, and the junction held 7 bases outside the gene matches. The CDR3 sequence: CAWTAGTGSTEAFF. In nucleotides, the CDR3 is TGTGCCTGGACCGCCGGGACAGGGTCCACTGAAGCTTTCTTT.

The chain is built from TRBV5-1 and TRBJ1-1, with 8 bases identical to TRBD1. The CDR3 spans 15 residues. J lost 0 bases, V lost 4 bases, and 5 bases had no gene match. The germline V gene encodes CDR1 SGHRS and CDR2 YFSETQ. As DNA, the CDR3 is TGCGCCAGCAGCGAACGGACAGGGATGAACACTGAAGCTTTCTTT. The encoded protein is CASSERTGMNTEAFF.

This chain joins TRBV11-2 and TRBJ2-1, with 14 bases aligning to TRBD2. The V gene end was trimmed by 5 bases and the J gene end by 4 bases; junction bases not matched to a gene: 10. Germline CDR1 SGHAT, CDR2 FQNNGV. The CDR3 contains 18 residues. The CDR3, as DNA: TGTGCCAGCAGCCCAGGACTAGCGGGAGGCCCGGCGTACAATGAGCAGTTCTTC. As protein: CASSPGLAGGPAYNEQFF.

Comment on this clone: At one boundary the junction diverges from the germline segment, which might be a read error. V gene TRBV7-9 combines with J gene TRBJ1-1, with 10 nucleotides matching TRBD1. The CDR3 loop spans 16 amino acids. The germline gives CDR1 SEHNR, CDR2 FQNEAQ (reference sequence). In nucleotides, the CDR3 is TGTTCCAGCAGCTTAGACTCGGGACAGGGGTCCACTGAAGCTTTCTTT. Protein sequence: CSSSLDSGQGSTEAFF.

V gene TRBV30 combines with J gene TRBJ1-5, with TRBD1 matching 7 bases. This CDR3 has 13 amino acids. The V segment lost 3 bases and the J segment 3 bases; nucleotides outside the gene matches: 2. CDR1 GTSNPN and CDR2 SVGIG come from the germline V gene (reference sequence). CDR3 sequence reads: CAWSGTDNQPQHF. CDR3 in DNA: TGTGCCTGGAGCGGGACAGACAATCAGCCCCAGCATTTT.

The rearrangement links TRBV28 to TRBJ1-2; D uncertain. The CDR3 length is 12 residues. CDR1 and CDR2 from the germline V gene are MDHEN and SYDVKM. With 8 bases removed from V and 5 bases from J, the gap between germline ends came to 12 bases. The CDR3 loop reads CASLAGEYGYTF. CDR3 in DNA: TGTGCCAGCCTGGCCGGGGAGTATGGCTACACCTTC.

The V gene is TRBV18, the J gene TRBJ1-1; D ambiguous. Trimming pared 2 bases from V and 5 bases from J, leaving 15 bases between. The CDR3 consists of 15 residues. The V gene's germline CDR1 is KGHSH and CDR2 LQKENI. Written as DNA, the CDR3 is TGTGCCAGCTCACCAGGGTCGGGTTTGTGGACTGAAGCTTTCTTT. Amino acid sequence: CASSPGSGLWTEAFF.